The 23 T cell receptor beta chains below were found in one sample sequenced in a study of T cell responses to AZD1222 COVID-19 vaccine. Assay used: immunoSEQ multiplex PCR; TCRdb lists only in-frame clones, some missing. Altogether around 140,000 clones are present, over 90% being singletons, with the ten largest covering around 5%. The sample consisted of peripheral blood, taken on day 0 of AZD1222 vaccination. All receptors come from an adult in good health.

The chain carries TRBV29-1 and TRBJ2-7; D assignment may be TRBD1 or TRBD2 (5 bases each). The CDR3 length is 14 residues. Trimming took 3 bases from V and 3 from J, leaving 15 bases between them. Germline loops: CDR1 SQVTM, CDR2 ANQGSEA. Here the CDR3 reads CSVESGSGVYEQYF. CDR3 DNA sequence: TGCAGCGTTGAGTCAGGGAGTGGAGTCTACGAGCAGTACTTC.

V gene TRBV13 combines with J gene TRBJ2-7; the D is unclear. V lost 1 base, J lost 3 bases, and 7 bases lay in between. Germline V gene data show CDR1 as PRHDT and CDR2 as FYEKMQ (reference sequence). The CDR3 loop spans 13 amino acids. CDR3 amino acids: CASSLEVNYEQYF. Here the CDR3 DNA reads TGTGCCAGCAGCTTAGAGGTTAACTACGAGCAGTACTTC.

The chain combines TRBV7-3 with TRBJ1-2, with D perhaps matching TRBD1 (5 bases). The germline V gene encodes CDR1 SGHTA and CDR2 FQGTGA. The CDR3 spans 18 residues. The ends were cut back, 3 bases at V and 3 bases at J, with 23 bases in the middle. CDR3 DNA sequence: TGTGCCAGCAGCTTGGGACCGGTTACCTCTGGGGTGGACTATGGCTACACCTTC. Protein product: CASSLGPVTSGVDYGYTF.

This sequence joins TRBV30 and TRBJ2-6, with 7 bases that match TRBD1. This CDR3 has 16 residues. V lost 5 bases to trimming and J lost 0 bases; unmatched junction nucleotides: 7. The V gene's germline CDR1 is GTSNPN and CDR2 SVGIG (reference sequence). The CDR3 spells CAWSRDSFSGANVLTF. In DNA form, the CDR3 reads TGTGCCTGGTCCCGGGACAGCTTCTCTGGGGCCAACGTCCTGACTTTC.

The chain combines TRBV3-1 (or the pseudogene TRBV3-2) with TRBJ1-5; D may be TRBD1 (5 bases). Trimming removed 3 bases at V and 4 bases at J, with 10 bases between. This CDR3 is built from 14 residues. Germline V lookup: CDR1 LGHDT, CDR2 YNNKEL (reference sequence). CDR3 DNA: TGTGCCAGCAGCCAGGCAGGGATTAATCAGCCCCAGCATTTT. Protein: CASSQAGINQPQHF.

The chain joins TRBV30 to TRBJ1-2; TRBD1 matches at 10 bases. V lost 4 bases, J lost 5 bases, and 7 bases stayed unmatched. Germline V CDR1 and CDR2: GTSNPN, SVGIG (reference sequence). This CDR3 region has 14 residues. The CDR3 region has the DNA TGTGCCTGGACTCCGCCGGGACAGGGGTATGGCTACACCTTC. Translating it yields CAWTPPGQGYGYTF.

The chain links TRBV4-1 to TRBJ1-1; tentatively, D is TRBD1 (5 bases). The CDR3 spans 13 residues. Germline V gene data show CDR1 as MGHRA and CDR2 as YSYEKL. V lost 4 bases, J lost 1 base, and 7 bases lay in between. Here the CDR3 DNA reads TGCGCCAGCAGCCCAGGGACGAACACTGAAGCTTTCTTT. This codes for CASSPGTNTEAFF.

The chain links TRBV2 to TRBJ2-3; D remains unclear. V was pared by 4 bases and J by 3 bases, with 11 bases between. CDR3 length: 14 amino acids. Germline CDR1 and CDR2: SNHLY and FYNNEI. Here the CDR3 DNA reads TGTGCCAGCAGTGTTGGGGATAGAACAGATACGCAGTATTTT. This sequence encodes CASSVGDRTDTQYF.

The chain links TRBV2 to TRBJ1-6, with a tentative D call TRBD1 (5 bases). This CDR3 contains 15 residues. V shed 6 bases and J shed 9 bases, with 18 bases lying between them. Germline CDR1 SNHLY, CDR2 FYNNEI. CDR3 DNA sequence: TGTGCCAGCAGGGGGGACTCCCTGGGGGGTTCACCCCTCCACTTT. Protein sequence: CASRGDSLGGSPLHF.

The chain uses TRBV6-2 or TRBV6-3 and TRBJ2-1; TRBD2 might be the D (5 bases). This CDR3 has 13 residues. Per the germline V gene, CDR1 is MNHEY and CDR2 is SVGEGT. Trimming pared 4 bases from V and 9 bases from J, leaving 13 bases between. The CDR3 nucleotides are TGTGCCAGCAGTTCCCTCCTAGCAAGTGAGCAGTTCTTC. Translated, it gives CASSSLLASEQFF.

This chain joins TRBV11-3 and TRBJ2-2, with 7 bases identical to TRBD1. In germline, CDR1 is SGHNT, CDR2 YENEEA. The J segment lost 6 bases and the V segment lost 4 bases, leaving 5 bases of the junction unmatched. This CDR3 has 14 residues. The CDR3 coding sequence is TGTGCCAGCAGCTCTGACAGGGTCTCCGGGGAGCTGTTTTTT. Protein product: CASSSDRVSGELFF. Combining the CDR3 with reference TRBV11-3 and TRBJ2-2 gives the whole variable domain EAGVVQSPRYKIIEKKQPVAFWCNPISGHNTLYWYLQNLGQGPELLIRYENEEAVDDSQLPKDRFSAERLKGVDSTLKIQPAELGDSAVYLCASSSDRVSGELFFGEGSRLTVL.

V is TRBV21-1 and J is TRBJ2-7. TRBV21-1 is deemed a pseudogene. CDR3 length: 8 residues. The CDR3 sequence is CARYEQYF. The DNA for the CDR3 is TGTGCCAGGTACGAGCAGTACTTC.

The rearrangement uses TRBV4-1 and TRBJ2-7; TRBD1 aligns across 7 bases. Germline lookup yields CDR1 MGHRA and CDR2 YSYEKL. With 0 bases clipped from V and 4 bases from J, the junction kept 12 bases outside the gene matches. The CDR3 extends over 17 amino acids. The CDR3 sequence: CASSQEHLQGSLYEQYF. The DNA for the CDR3 is TGCGCCAGCAGCCAAGAGCACCTACAGGGGTCCCTGTACGAGCAGTACTTC.

V gene TRBV18 combines with J gene TRBJ1-1, with TRBD1 matching 8 bases. CDR3 size: 15 residues. CDR1 is KGHSH, CDR2 LQKENI, per germline. Trimming cost V 2 bases and J 0 bases; bases outside gene matches: 2. The CDR3, as DNA: TGTGCCAGCTCACCAGGACAGGGCCTGAACACTGAAGCTTTCTTT. This sequence encodes CASSPGQGLNTEAFF.

This clone was seen only once. The V and J genes are TRBV3-1 (or the pseudogene TRBV3-2) and TRBJ2-3, with TRBD2 matching over 7 bases. Germline loops: CDR1 LGHDT, CDR2 YNNKEL (reference sequence). The V and J ends lost 2 bases and 0 bases, in that order; junction bases with no gene match: 5. The CDR3 runs 16 residues. CDR3 sequence (DNA): TGTGCCAGCAGCCAATGGCGGGAGCGAAGCACAGATACGCAGTATTTT. This gives the protein CASSQWRERSTDTQYF.

The chain couples TRBV6-1 to TRBJ1-1; maybe TRBD1 (6 bases). V was clipped by 3 bases and J by 11 bases, with 13 bases between them. Germline lookup yields CDR1 MNHNS and CDR2 SASEGT. There are 12 residues in the CDR3. The CDR3, as DNA: TGTGCCAGCAGTGATTACAGGGTAGGGGCTTTCTTT. Amino acid sequence: CASSDYRVGAFF.

This clone was counted only a few times. The chain has TRBV15 and TRBJ2-5, with TRBD1 matching 7 bases. J lost 5 bases, V lost 0 bases, and 3 bases had no gene match. From germline, CDR1 is LNHNV and CDR2 YYDKDF (reference sequence). The CDR3 has 14 residues. The chain's CDR3 is CATSRDQGVETQYF. The CDR3 DNA is TGTGCCACCAGCAGAGATCAGGGGGTGGAGACCCAGTACTTC.

The chain is built from TRBV3-1 (or the pseudogene TRBV3-2) and TRBJ2-1; possible D gene TRBD2, 5 bases. Per the germline V gene, CDR1 is LGHDT and CDR2 is YNNKEL (reference sequence). V lost 4 bases and J lost 0, with 10 bases in between. The CDR3 is 15 residues long. The CDR3 nucleotides read TGTGCCAGCAGCCTAATGGGGAGCTCCTACAATGAGCAGTTCTTC. This translates into CASSLMGSSYNEQFF.

This rearrangement joins TRBV9 to TRBJ1-5; possible D gene TRBD1, 6 bases. In germline, CDR1 is SGDLS, CDR2 YYNGEE. V lost 3 bases and J 7 bases, leaving 11 bases between the germline ends. There are 13 residues in the CDR3. As DNA, the CDR3 is TGTGCCAGCAGCGAGACAGGCGGGCAGCCCCAGCATTTT. This translates into CASSETGGQPQHF.

V gene TRBV28 combines with J gene TRBJ2-7; no clear D. V shed 8 bases and J shed 7 bases, with 21 bases lying between them. CDR3 size: 14 residues. CDR1 and CDR2 from the germline V gene are MDHEN and SYDVKM. The CDR3 coding sequence is TGTGCCAGCCTCCCTGCGCCCGGGTTGGGTGAGCAGTACTTC. It encodes CASLPAPGLGEQYF.

Only one count was recorded for this clone. The chain recombines TRBV7-3 with TRBJ2-7; 7 nucleotides agree with TRBD1. The CDR3 is 14 residues long. Germline trimming cut 2 bases from V and 5 bases from J; bases unmatched to any gene: 6. Germline lookup yields CDR1 SGHTA and CDR2 FQGTGA. The CDR3: CASSLSQQGNEQYF. The DNA for the CDR3 is TGTGCCAGCAGCTTATCCCAACAGGGGAACGAGCAGTACTTC.

This chain joins TRBV29-1 and TRBJ1-3, with D unresolved. There are 12 residues in the CDR3. Trimming took 5 bases from V and 4 from J, leaving 9 bases between them. CDR1 is SQVTM, CDR2 ANQGSEA, per germline. The DNA for the CDR3 is TGCAGCGTTCAACTCGGCGGAAACACCATATATTTT. This translates into CSVQLGGNTIYF.

The chain uses TRBV6-2 or TRBV6-3 and TRBJ1-1; D may be TRBD1 (6 bases). The germline V gene encodes CDR1 MNHEY and CDR2 SVGEGT. The CDR3 runs 14 residues. Trimming left V 5 bases short and J 3 bases short, with 13 bases between. This CDR3 reads CASSQQGIDTEAFF. CDR3 coding DNA: TGTGCCAGCAGTCAACAGGGTATCGACACTGAAGCTTTCTTT.